This T cell receptor beta chain is drawn from a study of shared clonotypes between healthy human individuals. Study conclusions and caveats: Naive subsets generally had larger estimated richness than memory subsets.

Libraries were prepared by immunoSEQ multiplex PCR; TCRdb keeps only in-frame clonotypes and omits some of them. Among approximately 1.5 million clones listed, 98% were seen once. Note on this clone: Its antigen remains unidentified.

The germline V gene has CDR1 MNHEY and CDR2 SVGAGI. V shed 9 bases, J shed 2 bases, and the junction held 3 bases outside the gene matches. The CDR3 covers 12 residues. The chain employs TRBV6-5 and TRBJ1-2; 7 bases are shared with TRBD1. The sample taken for sequencing was naive CD4+ T cells sorted from blood. As to subset: CD45RA+ positively selected. This sequence originates from a man aged 25 to 40 in good health. This CDR3 reads CARATGNYGYTF. In nucleotides, the CDR3 is TGTGCCAGAGCGACAGGGAACTATGGCTACACCTTC.